This T cell receptor beta chain was profiled in a study of blood T cell repertoires in COVID-19. How the authors handled the data: Reference gene primer amplification gave estimated nucleated cell counts. Sequenced by immunoSEQ multiplex PCR; TCRdb stores in-frame clones only, minus some. The DNA gave D and trimming, while V, J and clone size come from that table. The profile covers around 700,000 clones, with 85% to 90% appearing a single time and under 0.3% taken by the ten largest. The CDR3 consists of 16 residues. The germline V gene has CDR1 MGHRA and CDR2 YSYEKL. Trimming cost V 2 bases and J 6 bases, with 14 bases left between them.

The chain couples TRBV4-1 to TRBJ1-6, with D uncertain. This clonotype originated in a woman under 30 with acute or convalescent COVID-19. Input material: peripheral blood. This chain's CDR3 is CASSQLTVLPNSPLHF. CDR3 sequence (DNA): TGCGCCAGCAGCCAACTTACAGTGCTACCTAATTCACCCCTCCACTTT.